What follows are 17 T cell receptor beta chains derived from one specimen sequenced in a study of CD4 T cells in relation to SARS-CoV-2 and coronaviruses. For these receptors, no antigen is known. Clones were read by immunoSEQ multiplex PCR, and TCRdb kept only the in-frame ones, dropping some. The repertoire holds about 29,000 clones, with 55% to 75% as singletons. The unexposed donors gave CD4+ T cells in about 2011-2018, prior to COVID-19. Isolation of CD4+ T cells took place after roughly nine days in culture. Specimen: CD4+ T cells from PBMCs, cultured in vitro. The receptors here all came from a human donor in good health.

The genes are TRBV18 and TRBJ1-2, with 8 bases matching TRBD1. V shed 3 bases and J 0 bases; nucleotides not matched to a gene: 6. Germline V gives CDR1 KGHSH, CDR2 LQKENI. This CDR3 is built from 16 residues. The CDR3 region is CASSPQDRATNYGYTF. For the CDR3, the DNA is TGTGCCAGCTCACCGCAGGACAGGGCAACTAACTATGGCTACACCTTC.

V and J are TRBV27 and TRBJ2-3, with TRBD1 matching 9 bases. Germline V gene lookup returns CDR1 MNHEY and CDR2 SMNVEV (reference sequence). The V gene end was trimmed by 6 bases and the J gene end by 2 bases; junction bases not matched to a gene: 9. The CDR3 covers 16 residues. The CDR3 loop is CASSPDRGSITDTQYF. The CDR3 region has the DNA TGTGCCAGCAGCCCAGACAGGGGGTCGATCACAGATACGCAGTATTTT.

V usage is TRBV6-5 and J usage is TRBJ2-7; 12 bases fit TRBD2. The J segment lost 4 bases and the V segment lost 6 bases, leaving 4 bases of the junction unmatched. The germline V gene has CDR1 MNHEY and CDR2 SVGAGI. This CDR3 comprises 14 residues. For the CDR3, the DNA is TGTGCCAGCAGGGAGACTAGCGGGGGTTACGAGCAGTACTTC. Translated: CASRETSGGYEQYF.

The chain combines TRBV19 with TRBJ1-2; a possible D gene is TRBD1 (5 bases). Germline CDR1 LNHDA, CDR2 SQIVND (reference sequence). V lost 7 bases and J lost 8, with 14 bases in between. This CDR3 spans 12 amino acids. The DNA for the CDR3 is TGTGCCAGTAATCAGCAGGGACGGGGCTACACCTTC. This encodes CASNQQGRGYTF.

This chain links TRBV3-1 (or the pseudogene TRBV3-2) with TRBJ2-3, with D perhaps matching TRBD2 (5 bases). Germline V gene sequence: CDR1 LGHDT, CDR2 YNNKEL (reference sequence). V lost 4 bases and J 4 bases, leaving 12 bases between the germline ends. The CDR3 consists of 14 residues. The CDR3 protein is CASSPLLLADTQYF. In DNA form, the CDR3 reads TGTGCCAGCAGCCCCCTCCTACTAGCAGATACGCAGTATTTT.

The CDR3 loop reads CASSDRWDQPQHF. The CDR3 DNA follows: TGTGCCAGCAGTGACCGGTGGGATCAGCCCCAGCATTTT. This chain joins TRBV6-1 and TRBJ1-5; D remains ambiguous. Germline-derived CDR1 and CDR2 are MNHNS and SASEGT. The CDR3 loop spans 13 amino acids. Deletions cut 3 bases from V and 5 bases from J, with 8 bases between.

V and J are TRBV7-2 and TRBJ1-5, with D possibly matching TRBD1 (6 bases). The V and J ends lost 1 base and 2 bases respectively, with 12 bases between them. CDR3 length: 16 residues. Germline assignment: CDR1 SGHTA and CDR2 FQGNSA. The CDR3 DNA follows: TGTGCCAGCAGCTTAGGCAGGGGATTCGGCAATCAGCCCCAGCATTTT. Residues: CASSLGRGFGNQPQHF.

This clone was observed a few times. CDR3 DNA: TGCGCCAGCAGCCTGACAGGTCTCCACTACGAGCAGTACTTC. Its translation: CASSLTGLHYEQYF. The V call is TRBV5-1, the J call TRBJ2-7; a weak D match, TRBD1 (6 bases). The V gene's germline CDR1 is SGHRS and CDR2 YFSETQ. This CDR3 has 14 amino acids. Between the trimmed V and J ends, which lost 4 bases and 3 bases, there was a span of 14 bases.

The chain uses TRBV10-3 and TRBJ2-2, with a possible D match to TRBD2 (6 bases). Trimming removed 9 bases at V and 4 bases at J, with 15 bases between. CDR3 length: 14 amino acids. Looked up from germline, CDR1 is ENHRY and CDR2 is SYGVKD. CDR3 DNA: TGTGCCATAAGGGGCGTCGGGGGCACCGGGGAGCTGTTTTTT. Its translation: CAIRGVGGTGELFF.

V and J are TRBV4-3 and TRBJ2-7; 7 positions match TRBD2. Germline trimming cut 1 base from V and 3 bases from J; bases unmatched to any gene: 6. The germline CDR1 and CDR2 sequences are LGHNA and YSLEER. CDR3 size: 15 residues. The CDR3 bases are TGCGCCAGCAGCCAAGTCGCGGGGGACTTCTACGAGCAGTACTTC. This gives the protein CASSQVAGDFYEQYF.

The genes are TRBV6-5 and TRBJ1-1; D gene ambiguous. This CDR3 comprises 15 residues. Germline CDR1 and CDR2: MNHEY and SVGAGI. The V gene lost 0 bases and the J gene lost 3 bases, with 11 bases spanning the gap. CDR3 bases: TGTGCCAGCAGTTACTCGAAGAACGTTCACACTGAAGCTTTCTTT. This encodes CASSYSKNVHTEAFF.

The chain uses TRBV7-9 and TRBJ2-3; 7 nucleotides align to TRBD1. Germline V gives CDR1 SEHNR, CDR2 FQNEAQ (reference sequence). This CDR3 contains 14 residues. Trimming at V came to 5 bases and at J to 0 bases, leaving 2 bases not matched to a gene. The CDR3 is CASSGTASTDTQYF. In DNA, the CDR3 is TGTGCCAGCAGCGGGACAGCTAGCACAGATACGCAGTATTTT. Drawing the rest from reference TRBV7-9 and TRBJ2-3, the complete variable domain is DTGVSQNPRHKITKRGQNVTFRCDPISEHNRLYWYRQTLGQGPEFLTYFQNEAQLEKSRLLSDRFSAERPKGSFSTLEIQRTEQGDSAMYLCASSGTASTDTQYFGPGTRLTVL.

This clone has only a few counts. CDR3 region: CASSFSRSSYNSPLHF. DNA of the CDR3: TGTGCCAGCAGTTTTAGTCGGAGCTCCTATAATTCACCCCTCCACTTT. The chain couples TRBV27 to TRBJ1-6; D gene unclear. The CDR3 totals 16 residues. The germline V gene has CDR1 MNHEY and CDR2 SMNVEV (reference sequence). Trimming removed 3 bases at V and 0 bases at J, with 9 bases between.

CDR3 sequence: CASSSPETQYF. CDR3 in DNA: TGTGCCAGCAGCTCGCCAGAGACCCAGTACTTC. This chain connects TRBV7-2 to TRBJ2-5; D uncertain. CDR3 length equals 11 residues. Trimming removed 4 bases at V and 4 bases at J, with 4 bases between. Looked up from germline, CDR1 is SGHTA and CDR2 is FQGNSA.

V is TRBV19 and J is TRBJ2-6; possible D gene TRBD1, 5 bases. V lost 10 bases and J lost 0, with 19 bases in between. This CDR3 is built from 17 residues. CDR1 and CDR2 (germline): LNHDA, SQIVND (reference sequence). The CDR3 spells CATTRWGISSGANVLTF. The CDR3 coding sequence is TGTGCCACCACCAGATGGGGCATTTCCTCTGGGGCCAACGTCCTGACTTTC.

The chain joins TRBV6-5 to TRBJ2-2, with D uncertain. Germline V gene sequence: CDR1 MNHEY, CDR2 SVGAGI. Deletions cut 2 bases from V and 0 bases from J, with 7 bases between. The CDR3 sequence is 15 residues long. CDR3 coding DNA: TGTGCCAGCAGTTACGTGTACCCGAACACCGGGGAGCTGTTTTTT. Amino acids: CASSYVYPNTGELFF.

A few counts support this clone. V gene TRBV19 combines with J gene TRBJ2-7, with D possibly being TRBD1 (5 bases). With 5 bases removed from V and 6 bases from J, the gap between germline ends came to 17 bases. CDR3 size: 14 residues. Germline loops: CDR1 LNHDA, CDR2 SQIVND (reference sequence). This CDR3 reads CASSAGQGPVEQYF. The CDR3 bases are TGTGCCAGTAGTGCAGGACAAGGCCCAGTCGAGCAGTACTTC. The entire variable domain, with the rest obtained from reference TRBV19 and TRBJ2-7, is as follows: DGGITQSPKYLFRKEGQNVTLSCEQNLNHDAMYWYRQDPGQGLRLIYYSQIVNDFQKGDIAEGYSVSREKKESFPLTVTSAQKNPTAFYLCASSAGQGPVEQYFGPGTRLTVT.